What follows is one T cell receptor (beta chain) and its context. Germline-derived CDR1 and CDR2 are SEHNR and FQNEAQ (reference sequence). V was clipped by 5 bases and J by 8 bases, with 18 bases between them. The CDR3 spans 14 residues. This entry comes from a study of cytomegalovirus exposure and HLA in healthy donors. PCR employed 60 Vbeta and 13 Jbeta primers. Data came from immunoSEQ multiplex PCR; TCRdb stores just in-frame clones and leaves some out. The sample contains 120,000 or so clones, roughly 80% of which appear only once. The chain employs TRBV7-9 and TRBJ1-2, with a possible D match to TRBD1 (6 bases). Sequences were obtained from PBMCs. This sequence originates from a female donor in good health and CMV-seropositive. CDR3 loop: CASSRGVAGDGYTF. CDR3 coding DNA: TGTGCCAGCAGCCGAGGGGTGGCAGGGGACGGCTACACCTTC.